The next 20 T cell receptor beta chains were all read from a single sample in a study of blood T cell repertoires in COVID-19. TCRdb's table, derived via immunoSEQ multiplex PCR, lists solely in-frame clones and lacks some. The data show 200,000 to 250,000 clones, around 90% seen once. The sample taken for sequencing was peripheral blood. Receptors originate from a man between 25 and 39 years old with COVID-19, enrolled during active disease.

This chain's CDR3 is CASSFRRLGEKLFF. The CDR3 DNA reads TGTGCCAGCAGCTTCAGGAGGTTGGGCGAAAAACTGTTTTTT. This chain links TRBV7-2 with TRBJ1-4; D uncertain. Trimming shortened V by 3 bases and J by 8 bases, and 13 bases separated the two germline ends. Germline CDR1 and CDR2: SGHTA and FQGNSA. The CDR3 sequence is 14 residues long.

The chain employs TRBV7-3 and TRBJ2-5; tentatively, D is TRBD1 (5 bases). The CDR3 extends over 14 amino acids. The V and J ends lost 6 bases and 5 bases respectively, with 16 bases between them. Germline V gene sequence: CDR1 SGHTA, CDR2 FQGTGA. CDR3 loop: CASSPQGNWETQYF. Here the CDR3 DNA reads TGTGCCAGCAGTCCCCAGGGCAATTGGGAGACCCAGTACTTC.

The chain combines TRBV25-1 with TRBJ1-2; no clear D. From germline, CDR1 is MGHDK and CDR2 SYGVNS. The CDR3 is 13 residues long. Trimming removed 5 bases at V and 5 bases at J, with 12 bases between. The CDR3: CASSRDNRYGYTF. As DNA, the CDR3 is TGTGCCAGCAGTCGAGACAATCGATATGGCTACACCTTC.

The V call is TRBV9, the J call TRBJ2-5; 7 nucleotides match TRBD2. The germline V gene encodes CDR1 SGDLS and CDR2 YYNGEE. Trimming removed 4 bases from V and 2 bases from J; junction bases left unmatched: 8. The length of the CDR3 is 15 residues. The CDR3 nucleotides read TGTGCCAGCAGCCCCGCCACTAGCGAACAAGAGACCCAGTACTTC. Translation gives CASSPATSEQETQYF.

The CDR3 region has the DNA TGTGCCAGCAGCTTACAGGGGGCCGGTGGTTTGAGTGAGCAGTTCTTC. Amino acids: CASSLQGAGGLSEQFF. The chain links TRBV7-2 to TRBJ2-1, with 8 bases that match TRBD1. Losses at the gene ends were 2 bases for V and 9 bases for J; bases not matched to a gene: 12. Germline CDR1 is SGHTA and CDR2 is FQGNSA. There are 16 residues in the CDR3.

The chain has TRBV2 and TRBJ1-5, with D unresolved. The CDR3 sequence is 13 residues long. Germline CDR1 and CDR2: SNHLY and FYNNEI. V was clipped by 2 bases and J by 0 bases, with 2 bases between them. CDR3 bases: TGTGCCAGCAGTGAATATAGCAATCAGCCCCAGCATTTT. Translation gives CASSEYSNQPQHF.

The chain links TRBV25-1 to TRBJ1-1; D gene unclear. The CDR3 contains 13 residues. Deletions cut 3 bases from V and 3 bases from J, with 8 bases between. Germline-derived CDR1 and CDR2 are MGHDK and SYGVNS. This CDR3 reads CASSDGLDTEAFF. The CDR3 region has the DNA TGTGCCAGCAGTGACGGGTTGGACACTGAAGCTTTCTTT.

The chain is built from TRBV9 and TRBJ1-6, with D uncertain. This CDR3 is built from 14 residues. Trimming removed 4 bases from V and 7 bases from J, with 12 bases in between. CDR1 is SGDLS and CDR2 is YYNGEE in the germline V gene. CDR3 nucleotide sequence: TGTGCCAGCAGCTTCGGACGGGAAAATTCACCCCTCCACTTT. Its translation is CASSFGRENSPLHF.

This sequence joins TRBV11-1 and TRBJ1-4; D is perhaps TRBD1 (6 bases). Germline CDR1 and CDR2: SGHAT and FQDESV (reference sequence). Trimming removed 3 bases at V and 0 bases at J, with 11 bases between. The CDR3 totals 16 residues. In nucleotides, the CDR3 is TGTGCCAGCAGCTTTGGGACATCTTCAACTAATGAAAAACTGTTTTTT. Protein sequence: CASSFGTSSTNEKLFF.

The chain employs TRBV12-3 or TRBV12-4 and TRBJ1-4, with 9 bases aligning to TRBD1. The trim removed 5 bases at V and 14 bases at J, leaving 6 bases unmatched. This CDR3 contains 12 residues. As DNA, the CDR3 is TGTGCCAGCAGTGACTCTGACAGGGGGCTGTTTTTT. Protein: CASSDSDRGLFF.

This clone was found a few times. V is TRBV6-6 and J is TRBJ2-2; 11 bases map to TRBD2. The ends lost 6 bases at V and 5 bases at J; junction bases unmatched: 8. Germline V gene data show CDR1 as MNHNY and CDR2 as SVGAGI (reference sequence). The CDR3 totals 16 residues. For the CDR3, the DNA is TGTGCCAGCAGCCTAATAGCGGGGGGGTGGACCGGGGAGCTGTTTTTT. As protein: CASSLIAGGWTGELFF.

This chain links TRBV11-2 with TRBJ1-1; D is perhaps TRBD1 (5 bases). There are 14 residues in the CDR3. V lost 5 bases and J 1 base, leaving 11 bases between the germline ends. CDR1 and CDR2 (germline): SGHAT, FQNNGV. CDR3 sequence reads: CASSRDGGNTEAFF. The CDR3 DNA follows: TGTGCCAGCAGCCGAGACGGGGGGAACACTGAAGCTTTCTTT.

The chain uses TRBV6-1 and TRBJ1-6; 11 bases align to TRBD1. Germline CDR1 is MNHNS and CDR2 is SASEGT. The CDR3 has 16 amino acids. V lost 3 bases and J lost 9; bases outside the gene matches: 7. The CDR3 sequence: CASSDRDGTGGSPLHF. In nucleotides, the CDR3 is TGTGCCAGCAGTGATCGCGATGGGACAGGGGGTTCACCCCTCCACTTT.

The chain joins TRBV5-4 to TRBJ1-4; TRBD1 matches 7 bases. This CDR3 spans 15 amino acids. Germline CDR1 SGHNT, CDR2 YYREEE (reference sequence). The V gene end was trimmed by 2 bases and the J gene end by 7 bases; junction bases not matched to a gene: 8. CDR3 protein: CASSFRQGRSEKLFF. CDR3 DNA: TGTGCCAGCAGCTTCCGACAGGGTCGGAGTGAAAAACTGTTTTTT.

The sample holds one count of this clone. The chain combines TRBV27 with TRBJ1-2; D is undetermined. Trimming took 5 bases from V and 6 from J, leaving 16 bases between them. The germline CDR1 and CDR2 sequences are MNHEY and SMNVEV (reference sequence). This CDR3 comprises 14 residues. The CDR3 here is CASSPRGGLDGYTF. For the CDR3, the DNA is TGTGCCAGCAGTCCCCGGGGAGGCCTGGATGGCTACACCTTC.

The chain has TRBV5-4 and TRBJ1-4; 8 positions agree with TRBD1. The CDR3 length is 14 residues. V gave up 2 bases and J gave up 8 bases; unmatched junction bases: 5. Looked up from germline, CDR1 is SGHNT and CDR2 is YYREEE (reference sequence). The CDR3 reads CASSFTGGVEKLFF. The CDR3 DNA sequence: TGTGCCAGCAGCTTCACAGGGGGAGTCGAAAAACTGTTTTTT.

The genes are TRBV20-1 and TRBJ1-3, with D tentatively TRBD1 (5 bases). The CDR3 sequence is 14 residues long. The ends were cut back, 3 bases at V and 3 bases at J, with 12 bases in the middle. The germline gives CDR1 DFQATT, CDR2 SNEGSKA (reference sequence). The CDR3 reads CSASSGEGGNTIYF. CDR3 coding DNA: TGCAGTGCTAGTTCGGGGGAGGGTGGAAACACCATATATTTT.

This clone was observed a single time. The J gene is TRBJ1-2, the V gene TRBV2; D is perhaps TRBD1 (5 bases). The germline CDR1 and CDR2 sequences are SNHLY and FYNNEI. This CDR3 region has 14 residues. The V and J ends lost 4 bases and 6 bases respectively, with 15 bases between them. The CDR3 is CASSASSGLHGYTF. The CDR3 DNA reads TGTGCCAGCAGTGCCTCCTCAGGGTTACATGGCTACACCTTC.

V is TRBV9 and J is TRBJ1-3; 8 positions agree with TRBD1. Losses at the gene ends were 4 bases for V and 2 bases for J; bases not matched to a gene: 11. CDR1 and CDR2 (germline): SGDLS, YYNGEE. The CDR3 spans 17 residues. Here the CDR3 reads CASSPSGQGATGNTIYF. As DNA, the CDR3 is TGTGCCAGCAGCCCCTCCGGACAGGGAGCCACTGGAAACACCATATATTTT. Full variable domain (missing parts from reference TRBV9 and TRBJ1-3): DSGVTQTPKHLITATGQRVTLRCSPRSGDLSVYWYQQSLDQGLQFLIQYYNGEERAKGNILERFSAQQFPDLHSELNLSSLELGDSALYFCASSPSGQGATGNTIYFGEGSWLTVV.

The J gene is TRBJ1-3, the V gene TRBV4-1; no clear D. Trimming took off 0 bases at V and 0 bases at J, with 12 bases between the two ends. Germline CDR1 and CDR2: MGHRA and YSYEKL. The CDR3 is 17 amino acids. The CDR3 region has the DNA TGCGCCAGCAGCCAAGAGAGGAACCGAATCTCTGGAAACACCATATATTTT. This translates into CASSQERNRISGNTIYF.